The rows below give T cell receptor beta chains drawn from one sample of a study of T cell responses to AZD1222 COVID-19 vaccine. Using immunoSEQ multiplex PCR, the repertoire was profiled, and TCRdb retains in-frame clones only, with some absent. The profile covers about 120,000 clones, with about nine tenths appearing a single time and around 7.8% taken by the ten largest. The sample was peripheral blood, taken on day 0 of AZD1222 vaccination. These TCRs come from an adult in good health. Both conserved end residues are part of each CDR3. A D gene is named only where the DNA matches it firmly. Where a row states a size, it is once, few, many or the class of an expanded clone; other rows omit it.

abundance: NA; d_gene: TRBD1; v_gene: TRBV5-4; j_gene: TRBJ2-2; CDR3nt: TGTGCCAGCAGCTTGAGGACAGGGGATCCCGGGGAGCTGTTTTTT; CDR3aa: CASSLRTGDPGELFF
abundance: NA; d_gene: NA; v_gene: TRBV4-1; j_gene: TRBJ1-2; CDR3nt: TGCGCCAGCAGCCTAGGTCCGGGACCGCTGCTCTATGGCTACACCTTC; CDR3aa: CASSLGPGPLLYGYTF
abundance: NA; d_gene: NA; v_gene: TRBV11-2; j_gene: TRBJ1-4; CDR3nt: TGTGCCAGCAGCTTAGGCTTAGGGTATACTGAAAAACTGTTTTTT; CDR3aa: CASSLGLGYTEKLFF
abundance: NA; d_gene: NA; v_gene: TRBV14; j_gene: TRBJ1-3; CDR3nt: TGTGCCAGCAGCCTGGACAGAACGATCTCTGGAAACACCATATATTTT; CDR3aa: CASSLDRTISGNTIYF
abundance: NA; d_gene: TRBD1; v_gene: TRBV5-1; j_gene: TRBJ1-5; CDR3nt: TGCGCCAGCAGTCAGGGGGACAGGAATCAGCCCCAGCATTTT; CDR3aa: CASSQGDRNQPQHF
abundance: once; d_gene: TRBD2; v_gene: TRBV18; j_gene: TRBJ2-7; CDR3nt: TGTGCCAGCTCACCCTGGGAGCGGGACTCCTACGAGCAGTACTTC; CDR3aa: CASSPWERDSYEQYF
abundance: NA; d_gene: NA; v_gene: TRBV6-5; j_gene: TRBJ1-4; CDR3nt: TGTGCCAGCAGTTCCCCCGGGACTTTAGCCAAACTGTTTTTT; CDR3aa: CASSSPGTLAKLFF
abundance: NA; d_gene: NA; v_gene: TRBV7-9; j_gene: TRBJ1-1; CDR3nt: TGTGCCAGCAGCTTAGATTTCCGGGTAGTTGGCACTGAAGCTTTCTTT; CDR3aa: CASSLDFRVVGTEAFF
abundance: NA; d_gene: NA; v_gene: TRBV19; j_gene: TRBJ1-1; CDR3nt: TGTGCCAGTAGTGAATCTCAGGGGAGGGCTGAAGCTTTCTTT; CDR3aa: CASSESQGRAEAFF
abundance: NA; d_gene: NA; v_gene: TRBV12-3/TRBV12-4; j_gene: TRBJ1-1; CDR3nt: TGTGCCAGCAGCCTGGCGGGGGACACTGAAGCTTTCTTT; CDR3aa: CASSLAGDTEAFF
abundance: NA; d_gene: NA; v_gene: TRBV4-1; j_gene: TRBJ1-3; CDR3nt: TGCGCCAGCAGCCAAGGAGAGGGCAGCTCTGGAAACACCATATATTTT; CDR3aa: CASSQGEGSSGNTIYF
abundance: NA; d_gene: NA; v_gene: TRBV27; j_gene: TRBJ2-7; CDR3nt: TGTGCCAGCAGTTTATCGCGGCGGGGTAGCTCCTACGAGCAGTACTTC; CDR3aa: CASSLSRRGSSYEQYF
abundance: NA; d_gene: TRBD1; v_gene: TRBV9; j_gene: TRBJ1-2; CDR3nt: TGTGCCAGCAGCGTAGAGACAGGGGCTAACTATGGCTACACCTTC; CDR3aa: CASSVETGANYGYTF
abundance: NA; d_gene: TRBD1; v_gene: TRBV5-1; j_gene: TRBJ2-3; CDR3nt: TGCGCCAGCAGCTTGAACGGAGTCCCGGGACAGGGGGATACGCAGTATTTT; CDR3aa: CASSLNGVPGQGDTQYF
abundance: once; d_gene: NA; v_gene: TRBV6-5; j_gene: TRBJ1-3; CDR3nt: TGTGCCAGCAGACTCAGCCGGAGCTCTGGAAACACCATATATTTT; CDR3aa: CASRLSRSSGNTIYF
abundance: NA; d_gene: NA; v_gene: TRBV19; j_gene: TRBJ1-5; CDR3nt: TGTGCCAGTAGTAATGTATTCGGGAGCAATCAGCCCCAGCATTTT; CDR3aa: CASSNVFGSNQPQHF
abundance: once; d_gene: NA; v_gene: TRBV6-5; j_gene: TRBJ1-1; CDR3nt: TGTGCCAGCAGCCCGGGCAGGCTATTGAACACTGAAGCTTTCTTT; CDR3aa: CASSPGRLLNTEAFF
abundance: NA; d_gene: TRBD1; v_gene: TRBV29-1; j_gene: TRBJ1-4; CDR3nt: TGCGCAACACAAGGAGGGGGCTGGGGAGAAAAACTGTTTTTT; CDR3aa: CATQGGGWGEKLFF
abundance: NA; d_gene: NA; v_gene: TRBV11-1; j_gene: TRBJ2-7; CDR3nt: TGTGCCAGCAGCTTAGGGCAGGGCCTTACCTACGAGCAGTACTTC; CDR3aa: CASSLGQGLTYEQYF
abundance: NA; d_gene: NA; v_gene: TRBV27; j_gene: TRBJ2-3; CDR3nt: TGTGCCAGCAGTCTGGGGGCTTCTGATACGCAGTATTTT; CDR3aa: CASSLGASDTQYF
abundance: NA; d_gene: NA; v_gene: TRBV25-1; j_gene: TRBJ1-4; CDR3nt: TGTGCCAGTAGAGGGGGGCAAAATGAAAAACTGTTTTTT; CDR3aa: CASRGGQNEKLFF